These T cell receptor beta chains were read from a single sample in a study of T cell repertoires in cytomegalovirus infection. Their antigens are not known. One entry per CDR3 protein results from TCRdb running MiXCR on the reads. The sample consists of about 900,000 distinct CDR3 sequences, around 31% of them appearing once. Material: cultured CD8+ T cells from PBMCs, obtained from culture after CMV antigen stimulation. The source of these receptors is a human donor in good health (CMV status not recorded). Some clones in this sample may be carry-over from other donors' samples. Both conserved end residues are part of each CDR3. Each record gives: clone size, J gene, D gene, V gene, CDR3 protein, CDR3 DNA. D genes are given only for firm matches. The listing skips clone size in some rows; elsewhere it reads once, few, many or a size class.

abundance: .; j_gene: TRBJ1-2; d_gene: .; v_gene: TRBV4-1; CDR3aa: CASSQGRGAHYGYTF; CDR3nt: TGCGCCAGCAGCCAAGGGCGGGGGGCTCACTATGGCTACACCTTC
abundance: few; j_gene: TRBJ2-1; d_gene: .; v_gene: TRBV6-2/TRBV6-3; CDR3aa: CASSYSNGGGEQFF; CDR3nt: TGTGCCAGCAGTTACTCGAACGGGGGCGGTGAGCAGTTCTTC
abundance: few; j_gene: TRBJ2-3; d_gene: TRBD1; v_gene: TRBV12-3/TRBV12-4; CDR3aa: CASSLSSLTGGRGDTQYF; CDR3nt: TGTGCCAGCAGTTTATCCTCTCTTACAGGGGGCCGGGGAGATACGCAGTATTTT
abundance: .; j_gene: TRBJ2-1; d_gene: .; v_gene: TRBV28; CDR3aa: CASSRLSNEQFF; CDR3nt: TGTGCCAGCAGTCGACTTTCCAATGAGCAGTTCTTC
abundance: few; j_gene: TRBJ2-2; d_gene: .; v_gene: TRBV12-3/TRBV12-4; CDR3aa: CASTFSNSVGELFF; CDR3nt: TGTGCCAGCACCTTTTCCAACTCCGTCGGGGAGCTGTTTTTT
abundance: .; j_gene: TRBJ2-5; d_gene: TRBD2; v_gene: TRBV4-1; CDR3aa: CASSQGGLAQETQYF; CDR3nt: TGCGCCAGCAGCCAAGGGGGACTAGCCCAAGAGACCCAGTACTTC
abundance: .; j_gene: TRBJ2-5; d_gene: .; v_gene: TRBV4-2; CDR3aa: CASRSTGLAETQYF; CDR3nt: TGTGCCAGCAGATCGACGGGCCTAGCGGAGACCCAGTACTTC
abundance: many; j_gene: TRBJ2-3; d_gene: TRBD2; v_gene: TRBV7-3; CDR3aa: CASSSSGGFTDTQYF; CDR3nt: TGTGCCAGCAGTTCGAGCGGGGGGTTCACAGATACGCAGTATTTT
abundance: .; j_gene: TRBJ1-5; d_gene: .; v_gene: TRBV12-3/TRBV12-4; CDR3aa: CASSFSGSNGQPQHF; CDR3nt: TGTGCCAGCAGTTTTTCGGGCAGTAATGGTCAGCCCCAGCATTTT
abundance: few; j_gene: TRBJ2-1; d_gene: TRBD2; v_gene: TRBV6-6; CDR3aa: CASSYSKQRGGPYNEQFF; CDR3nt: TGTGCCAGCAGTTACTCGAAACAGCGGGGGGGCCCCTACAATGAGCAGTTCTTC
abundance: .; j_gene: TRBJ1-1; d_gene: .; v_gene: TRBV5-1; CDR3aa: CASSFTGNRNTEAFF; CDR3nt: TGCGCCAGCAGCTTCACAGGGAACCGAAACACTGAAGCTTTCTTT
abundance: few; j_gene: TRBJ2-1; d_gene: .; v_gene: TRBV12-5; CDR3aa: CASGSQQGGPNEQFF; CDR3nt: TGTGCTAGTGGTTCCCAGCAGGGGGGACCCAATGAGCAGTTCTTC
abundance: many; j_gene: TRBJ2-7; d_gene: .; v_gene: TRBV7-6; CDR3aa: CASSLGRNEQYF; CDR3nt: TGTGCCAGCAGCTTAGGCAGGAACGAGCAGTACTTC
abundance: few; j_gene: TRBJ1-1; d_gene: .; v_gene: TRBV19; CDR3aa: CASSLRRGQVNTEAFF; CDR3nt: TGTGCCAGTAGTCTCCGTCGGGGGCAGGTGAACACTGAAGCTTTCTTT
abundance: once; j_gene: TRBJ2-6; d_gene: TRBD1; v_gene: TRBV9; CDR3aa: CASSVRTGIGGANVLTF; CDR3nt: TGTGCCAGCAGCGTTAGGACAGGGATCGGCGGGGCCAACGTCCTGACTTTC
abundance: many; j_gene: TRBJ2-5; d_gene: TRBD1; v_gene: TRBV7-6; CDR3aa: CASSLSPGQQETQYF; CDR3nt: TGTGCCAGCAGCTTATCTCCGGGACAGCAAGAGACCCAGTACTTC
abundance: .; j_gene: TRBJ1-1; d_gene: TRBD1; v_gene: TRBV6-8; CDR3aa: CASSSPWTGGNTEAFF; CDR3nt: TGTGCCAGCAGTTCCCCCTGGACAGGGGGAAACACTGAAGCTTTCTTT
abundance: once; j_gene: TRBJ2-5; d_gene: TRBD2; v_gene: TRBV2; CDR3aa: CASSEVSWTSSKETQYF; CDR3nt: TGTGCCAGCAGTGAAGTTTCTTGGACTAGCAGTAAAGAGACCCAGTACTTC
abundance: .; j_gene: TRBJ1-5; d_gene: TRBD1; v_gene: TRBV12-3/TRBV12-4; CDR3aa: CASSWDSEDNQPQHF; CDR3nt: TGTGCCAGCAGCTGGGACAGTGAGGATAATCAGCCCCAGCATTTT
abundance: few; j_gene: TRBJ2-1; d_gene: .; v_gene: TRBV4-3; CDR3aa: CASSGTGTRSYNEQFF; CDR3nt: TGCGCCAGCAGCGGGACCGGGACAAGATCCTACAATGAGCAGTTCTTC
abundance: few; j_gene: TRBJ2-7; d_gene: .; v_gene: TRBV7-6; CDR3aa: CATSVHRGYEQYF; CDR3nt: TGTGCCACGTCGGTCCACCGGGGCTACGAGCAGTACTTC
abundance: many; j_gene: TRBJ2-1; d_gene: TRBD1; v_gene: TRBV7-6; CDR3aa: CASSPGQDSSYNEQFF; CDR3nt: TGTGCCAGCAGCCCGGGACAGGACTCTTCCTACAATGAGCAGTTCTTC
abundance: .; j_gene: TRBJ2-1; d_gene: .; v_gene: TRBV10-3; CDR3aa: CAISKTYRERYDEQFF; CDR3nt: TGTGCCATCAGTAAAACCTACAGGGAGCGGTACGATGAGCAGTTCTTC
abundance: .; j_gene: TRBJ1-5; d_gene: TRBD1; v_gene: TRBV6-1; CDR3aa: CANSGTGNDQPQHF; CDR3nt: TGTGCCAACAGTGGGACAGGGAACGATCAGCCCCAGCATTTT
abundance: .; j_gene: TRBJ2-3; d_gene: .; v_gene: TRBV27; CDR3aa: CASSFPNTDTQYF; CDR3nt: TGTGCCAGCAGTTTCCCAAATACAGATACGCAGTATTTT
abundance: few; j_gene: TRBJ1-2; d_gene: .; v_gene: TRBV11-1; CDR3aa: CASSSPPYGYTF; CDR3nt: TGTGCCAGCAGCTCCCCCCCCTATGGCTACACCTTC
abundance: .; j_gene: TRBJ2-7; d_gene: .; v_gene: TRBV9; CDR3aa: CASSEGAYEQYF; CDR3nt: TGTGCCAGCAGCGAGGGGGCCTACGAGCAGTACTTC
abundance: many; j_gene: TRBJ2-1; d_gene: TRBD1; v_gene: TRBV19; CDR3aa: CASSIDRTGEQFF; CDR3nt: TGTGCCAGTAGTATCGATCGGACAGGCGAGCAGTTCTTC
abundance: few; j_gene: TRBJ1-1; d_gene: .; v_gene: TRBV20-1; CDR3aa: CSAIGAEGGEVTEAFF; CDR3nt: TGCAGTGCTATAGGGGCCGAGGGAGGAGAAGTCACTGAAGCTTTCTTT
abundance: few; j_gene: TRBJ2-3; d_gene: TRBD1; v_gene: TRBV7-2; CDR3aa: CASSLAASSRGRDTQYF; CDR3nt: TGTGCCAGCAGCTTAGCCGCTTCCTCCAGGGGGAGAGATACGCAGTATTTT
abundance: .; j_gene: TRBJ1-6; d_gene: TRBD1; v_gene: TRBV6-5; CDR3aa: CASSPSDRGYSPLHF; CDR3nt: TGTGCCAGCAGTCCCTCGGACAGGGGCTATTCACCCCTCCACTTT
abundance: .; j_gene: TRBJ2-7; d_gene: .; v_gene: TRBV7-9; CDR3aa: CASSLVREEQYF; CDR3nt: TGTGCCAGCAGCTTAGTCAGGGAAGAGCAGTACTTC
abundance: .; j_gene: TRBJ2-2; d_gene: TRBD2; v_gene: TRBV7-3; CDR3aa: CASSPGLAGGRGTGELFF; CDR3nt: TGTGCCAGCAGCCCGGGACTAGCGGGGGGGCGAGGCACCGGGGAGCTGTTTTTT
abundance: .; j_gene: TRBJ1-5; d_gene: .; v_gene: TRBV4-1; CDR3aa: CASSQESPLGAGSNQPQHF; CDR3nt: TGCGCCAGCAGCCAAGAATCGCCACTTGGGGCAGGGAGCAATCAGCCCCAGCATTTT
abundance: .; j_gene: TRBJ2-6; d_gene: .; v_gene: TRBV5-8; CDR3aa: CASSLVPLDSGANVLTF; CDR3nt: TGTGCCAGCAGCTTGGTCCCCCTTGATTCTGGGGCCAACGTCCTGACTTTC
abundance: .; j_gene: TRBJ2-7; d_gene: .; v_gene: TRBV7-2; CDR3aa: CASSFYIFYEQYF; CDR3nt: TGTGCCAGCAGCTTTTATATTTTCTACGAGCAGTACTTC
abundance: .; j_gene: TRBJ1-2; d_gene: .; v_gene: TRBV12-3/TRBV12-4; CDR3aa: CASSLGEGRNYGYTF; CDR3nt: TGTGCCAGCAGTTTGGGCGAAGGGAGGAACTATGGCTACACCTTC
abundance: few; j_gene: TRBJ2-7; d_gene: TRBD1; v_gene: TRBV25-1; CDR3aa: CASSDVDRGHEQYF; CDR3nt: TGTGCCAGCAGTGATGTCGACAGGGGCCACGAGCAGTACTTC
abundance: .; j_gene: TRBJ2-7; d_gene: .; v_gene: TRBV5-8; CDR3aa: CASSLADQYEQYF; CDR3nt: TGTGCCAGCAGCTTGGCCGACCAGTACGAGCAGTACTTC
abundance: many; j_gene: TRBJ2-3; d_gene: .; v_gene: TRBV12-3/TRBV12-4; CDR3aa: CASSLGWDRDTDTQYF; CDR3nt: TGTGCCAGCAGTTTAGGATGGGACCGAGACACAGATACGCAGTATTTT
abundance: .; j_gene: TRBJ2-2; d_gene: TRBD2; v_gene: TRBV29-1; CDR3aa: CSTTGRGASTGELFF; CDR3nt: TGCAGCACCACGGGGAGGGGCGCCAGCACCGGGGAGCTGTTTTTT
abundance: .; j_gene: TRBJ2-3; d_gene: .; v_gene: TRBV19; CDR3aa: CASSIRVPDTQYF; CDR3nt: TGTGCCAGTAGTATCAGGGTCCCAGATACGCAGTATTTT
abundance: few; j_gene: TRBJ2-3; d_gene: .; v_gene: TRBV24-1; CDR3aa: CATRARISTDTQYF; CDR3nt: TGTGCCACCCGCGCCCGAATAAGCACAGATACGCAGTATTTT
abundance: .; j_gene: TRBJ2-1; d_gene: TRBD2; v_gene: TRBV9; CDR3aa: CASSVTTSGGSNEQFF; CDR3nt: TGTGCCAGCAGCGTAACAACTAGCGGGGGCTCAAATGAGCAGTTCTTC
abundance: .; j_gene: TRBJ2-2; d_gene: .; v_gene: TRBV6-5; CDR3aa: CASRTNRVYTGELFF; CDR3nt: TGTGCCAGCAGAACAAACAGGGTCTACACCGGGGAGCTGTTTTTT